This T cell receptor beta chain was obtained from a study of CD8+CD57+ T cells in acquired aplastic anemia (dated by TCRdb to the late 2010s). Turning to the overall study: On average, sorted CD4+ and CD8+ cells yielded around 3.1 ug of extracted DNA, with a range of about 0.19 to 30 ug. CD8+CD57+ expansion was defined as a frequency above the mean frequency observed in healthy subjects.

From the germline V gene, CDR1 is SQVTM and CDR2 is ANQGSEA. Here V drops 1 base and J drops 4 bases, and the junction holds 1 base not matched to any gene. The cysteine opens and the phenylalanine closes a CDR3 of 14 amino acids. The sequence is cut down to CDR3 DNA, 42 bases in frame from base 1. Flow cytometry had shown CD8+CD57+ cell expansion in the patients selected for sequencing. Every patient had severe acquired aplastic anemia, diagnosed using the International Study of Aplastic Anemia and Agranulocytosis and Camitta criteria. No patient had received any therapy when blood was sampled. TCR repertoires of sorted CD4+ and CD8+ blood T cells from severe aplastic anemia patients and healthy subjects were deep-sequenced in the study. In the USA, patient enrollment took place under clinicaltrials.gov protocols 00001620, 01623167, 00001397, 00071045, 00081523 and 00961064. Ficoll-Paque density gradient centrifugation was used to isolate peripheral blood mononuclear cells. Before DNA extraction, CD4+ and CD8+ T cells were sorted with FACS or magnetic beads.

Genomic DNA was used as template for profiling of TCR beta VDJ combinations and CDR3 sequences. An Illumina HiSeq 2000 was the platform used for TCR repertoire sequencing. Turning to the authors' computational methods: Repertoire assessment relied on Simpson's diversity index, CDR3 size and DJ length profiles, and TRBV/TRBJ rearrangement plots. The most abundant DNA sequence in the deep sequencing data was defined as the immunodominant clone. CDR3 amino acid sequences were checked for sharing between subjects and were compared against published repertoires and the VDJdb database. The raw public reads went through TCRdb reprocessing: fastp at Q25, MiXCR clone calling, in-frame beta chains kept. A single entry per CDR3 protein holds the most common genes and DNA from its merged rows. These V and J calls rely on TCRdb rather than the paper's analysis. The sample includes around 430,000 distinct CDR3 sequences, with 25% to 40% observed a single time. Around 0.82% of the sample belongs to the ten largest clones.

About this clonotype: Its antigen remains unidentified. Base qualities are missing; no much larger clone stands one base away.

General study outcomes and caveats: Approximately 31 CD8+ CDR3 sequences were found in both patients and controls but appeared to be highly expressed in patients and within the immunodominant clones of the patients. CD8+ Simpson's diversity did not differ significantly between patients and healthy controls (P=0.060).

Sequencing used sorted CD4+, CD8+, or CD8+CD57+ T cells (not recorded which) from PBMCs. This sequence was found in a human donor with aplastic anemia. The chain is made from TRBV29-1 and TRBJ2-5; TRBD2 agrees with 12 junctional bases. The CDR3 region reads CSVEGTSGIETQYF. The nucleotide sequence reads TGCAGCGTTGAAGGGACTAGCGGGATAGAGACCCAGTACTTC.